A selection of T cell receptor beta chains follows, all from one sample in a study of T cell repertoires in cytomegalovirus infection. These receptors have no identified antigens. TCRdb called the reads again in MiXCR, with one record for every CDR3 protein. The table has 100,000 to 150,000 distinct CDR3 sequences, 20% to 30% seen once. The source material was PBMCs, sequenced either directly or after in vitro stimulation (not recorded which). The receptor source for this set is a human donor in good health (CMV status not recorded). Some clones in this sample may be carry-over from other donors' samples. The CDR3 runs from the conserved cysteine through the conserved F or W. A D gene is named only where the DNA matches it firmly. Clone size, where shown, is once, few, many, or a class for clones that have expanded.

TRBV7-6	TRBD1	19	many	TRBJ2-3	TGTGCCAGCAGCCCCTTTACAGGGGGCAATGGCGGGAGCACAGATACGCAGTATTTT	CASSPFTGGNGGSTDTQYF
TRBV12-3/TRBV12-4	NA	13	few	TRBJ2-7	TGTGCCAGCAGTTTCCCAGACTCCTACGAGCAGTACTTC	CASSFPDSYEQYF
TRBV7-2	NA	14	many	TRBJ2-7	TGTGCCAGCAGCCCTAATAGGGCGGTCTACGAGCAGTACTTC	CASSPNRAVYEQYF
TRBV7-6	NA	15	few	TRBJ2-5	TGTGCCAGCAGCACAACAGGGTCCCCTCAAGAGACCCAGTACTTC	CASSTTGSPQETQYF
TRBV4-1	NA	15	NA	TRBJ1-1	TGCGCCAGCAGCCAAGAGGCCGTTACATTGATACGAGCTTTCTTT	CASSQEAVTLIRAFF
TRBV6-2/TRBV6-3	TRBD2	16	few	TRBJ2-2	TGTGCCAGCAGCCGGACTAGCGGGATTGGCACCGGGGAGCTGTTTTTT	CASSRTSGIGTGELFF
TRBV6-2/TRBV6-3	NA	13	NA	TRBJ2-5	TGTGCCAGCAGTTACCTAAGTATGGAGACCCAGTACTTC	CASSYLSMETQYF
TRBV6-5	NA	15	NA	TRBJ1-3	TGTGCCAGCAGTTACTCCCAGGGGCTAGGAAACACCATATATTTT	CASSYSQGLGNTIYF
TRBV6-2/TRBV6-3	NA	16	NA	TRBJ2-7	TGTGCCAGCAGTCCCCCACTTCATACAGGCTCCTACGAGCAGTACTTC	CASSPPLHTGSYEQYF
TRBV7-9	TRBD2	17	NA	TRBJ2-7	TGTGCCAGCAGCTTAATAAGCGGGAGAGAAAGGGCTTACGAGCAGTACTTC	CASSLISGRERAYEQYF
TRBV7-9	TRBD1	16	few	TRBJ1-3	TGTGCCAGCAGCACCAGGGACAGTGCCGCTGGAAACACCATATATTTT	CASSTRDSAAGNTIYF
TRBV29-1	TRBD1	16	few	TRBJ2-7	TGCAGCGTTGAATGGACAGGGGATCGGGGCGGATACGAGCAGTACTTC	CSVEWTGDRGGYEQYF
TRBV19	NA	14	NA	TRBJ2-2	TGTGCCAGTAGTAGCGGGACAGTTACCGGGGAGCTGTTTTTT	CASSSGTVTGELFF
TRBV7-9	NA	14	many	TRBJ2-5	TGTGCCAGCAGCTTACGGGGGATGGGAGAGACCCAGTACTTC	CASSLRGMGETQYF
TRBV29-1	NA	12	few	TRBJ2-1	TGCAGCGTTGAAAGGTTACGGCTAGGGGAGTTCTTC	CSVERLRLGEFF
TRBV11-2	TRBD2	14	NA	TRBJ2-3	TGTGCCAGCAGCCTAGCGGGAGGGCCAGATACGCAGTATTTT	CASSLAGGPDTQYF